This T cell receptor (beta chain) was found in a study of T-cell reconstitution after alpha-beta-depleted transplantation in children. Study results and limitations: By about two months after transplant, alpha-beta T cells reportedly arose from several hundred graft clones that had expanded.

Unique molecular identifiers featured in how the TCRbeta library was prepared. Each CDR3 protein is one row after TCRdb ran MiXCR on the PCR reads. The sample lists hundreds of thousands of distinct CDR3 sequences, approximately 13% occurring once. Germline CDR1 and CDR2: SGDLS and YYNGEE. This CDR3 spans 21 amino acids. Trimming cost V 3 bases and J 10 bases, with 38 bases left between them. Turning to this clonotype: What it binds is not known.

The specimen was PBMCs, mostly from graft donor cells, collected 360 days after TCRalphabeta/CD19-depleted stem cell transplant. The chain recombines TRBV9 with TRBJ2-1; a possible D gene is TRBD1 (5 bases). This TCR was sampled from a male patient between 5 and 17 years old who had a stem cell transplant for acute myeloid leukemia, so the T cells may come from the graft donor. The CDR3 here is CASSEFDSQRSRVAPLREQFF. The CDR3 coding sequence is TGTGCCAGCAGCGAATTTGATAGTCAACGTAGCAGGGTAGCCCCCTTGCGGGAGCAGTTCTTC.